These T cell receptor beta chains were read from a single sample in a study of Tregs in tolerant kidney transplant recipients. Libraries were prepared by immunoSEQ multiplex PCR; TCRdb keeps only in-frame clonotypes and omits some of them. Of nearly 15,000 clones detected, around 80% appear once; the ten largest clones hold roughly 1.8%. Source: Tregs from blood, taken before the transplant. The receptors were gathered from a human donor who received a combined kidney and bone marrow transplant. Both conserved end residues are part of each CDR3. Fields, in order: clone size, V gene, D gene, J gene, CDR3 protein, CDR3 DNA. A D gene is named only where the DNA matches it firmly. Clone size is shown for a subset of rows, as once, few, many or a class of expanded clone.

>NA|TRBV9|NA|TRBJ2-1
CASSESYPSNEQFF
TGTGCCAGCAGCGAGTCCTACCCTAGTAATGAGCAGTTCTTC
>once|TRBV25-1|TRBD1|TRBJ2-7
CASSEPGGYEQYF
TGTGCCAGCAGTGAGCCAGGGGGCTACGAGCAGTACTTC
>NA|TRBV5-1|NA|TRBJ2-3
CASSLNGQYTDTQYF
TGCGCCAGCAGCTTGAATGGACAGTACACAGATACGCAGTATTTT
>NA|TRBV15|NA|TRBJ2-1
CATSSRRAPKRSYNEQFF
TGTGCCACCAGCTCCCGGCGGGCTCCCAAGCGGTCCTACAATGAGCAGTTCTTC
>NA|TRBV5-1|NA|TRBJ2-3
CASSWGPSGSTDTQYF
TGCGCCAGCAGCTGGGGCCCAAGCGGGAGCACAGATACGCAGTATTTT
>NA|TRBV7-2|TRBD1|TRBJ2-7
CASSPKAAGGRGEQYF
TGTGCCAGCAGCCCAAAGGCGGCAGGGGGACGGGGCGAGCAGTACTTC
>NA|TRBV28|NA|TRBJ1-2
CASSLFQGDYTF
TGTGCCAGCAGTTTATTCCAGGGCGACTACACCTTC
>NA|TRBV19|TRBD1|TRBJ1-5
CASSTGTAGWHF
TGTGCCAGTAGTACGGGGACAGCCGGTTGGCATTTT
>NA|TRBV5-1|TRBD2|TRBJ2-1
CASSPLVGGGYNEQFF
TGCGCCAGCAGCCCCCTGGTCGGGGGGGGTTACAATGAGCAGTTCTTC
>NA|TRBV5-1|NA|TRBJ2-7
CASSPGHSSSYEQYF
TGCGCCAGCAGCCCGGGACACTCGAGCTCCTACGAGCAGTACTTC
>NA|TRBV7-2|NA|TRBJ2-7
CASSLDSMVSYEQYF
TGTGCCAGCAGCTTAGACAGTATGGTCTCCTACGAGCAGTACTTC
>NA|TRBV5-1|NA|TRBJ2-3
CASSLAVKQGGTDTQYF
TGCGCCAGCAGCTTGGCGGTCAAACAGGGAGGCACAGATACGCAGTATTTT
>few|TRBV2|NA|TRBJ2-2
CASRRQNTGELFF
TGTGCCAGTCGACGACAGAACACCGGGGAGCTGTTTTTT
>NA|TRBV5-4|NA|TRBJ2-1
CASSLGTASYNEQFF
TGTGCCAGCAGCTTGGGGACTGCCTCCTACAATGAGCAGTTCTTC
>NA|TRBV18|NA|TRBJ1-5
CASSGWGESQPQHF
TGTGCCAGCTCAGGGTGGGGCGAGTCACAGCCCCAGCATTTT
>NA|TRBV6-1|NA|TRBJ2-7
CASGERVGQTYEQYF
TGTGCCAGCGGGGAACGGGTAGGACAAACCTACGAGCAGTACTTC
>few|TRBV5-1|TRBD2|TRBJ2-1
CASSLALAGGGNEQFF
TGCGCCAGCAGCTTGGCCTTGGCGGGAGGGGGCAATGAGCAGTTCTTC
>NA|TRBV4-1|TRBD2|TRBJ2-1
CASTRGTSGYNEQFF
TGCGCCAGCACCCGGGGGACTAGCGGCTACAATGAGCAGTTCTTC
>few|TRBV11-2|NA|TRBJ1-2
CASSFTGVSYYGYTF
TGTGCCAGCAGCTTTACAGGCGTAAGCTACTATGGCTACACCTTC
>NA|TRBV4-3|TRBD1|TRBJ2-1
CASRRDRDYNEQFF
TGCGCCAGCAGGAGGGACAGGGACTACAATGAGCAGTTCTTC
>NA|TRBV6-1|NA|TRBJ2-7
CASSVAAYYEQYF
TGTGCCAGCAGTGTTGCGGCTTACTACGAGCAGTACTTC
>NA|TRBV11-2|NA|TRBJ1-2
CASSLDIRPSYGYTF
TGTGCCAGCAGCTTAGATATCAGGCCGTCCTATGGCTACACCTTC
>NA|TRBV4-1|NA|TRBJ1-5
CASSQEGGVGNQPQHF
TGCGCCAGCAGCCAAGAGGGGGGTGTCGGCAATCAGCCCCAGCATTTT
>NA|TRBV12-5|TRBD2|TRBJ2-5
CASGLVGGGPGKETQYF
TGTGCTAGTGGTTTGGTAGGCGGGGGGCCAGGCAAAGAGACCCAGTACTTC
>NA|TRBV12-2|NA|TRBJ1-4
CASRPRYGQSVDEKLFF
TGTGCAAGTCGCCCGCGCTACGGACAGTCCGTGGATGAAAAACTGTTTTTT
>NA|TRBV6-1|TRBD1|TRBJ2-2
CASSGTGVVPGELFF
TGTGCCAGCAGTGGTACAGGGGTCGTGCCGGGGGAGCTGTTTTTT
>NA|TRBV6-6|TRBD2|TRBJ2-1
CATRDYVNEQFF
TGTGCCACCCGGGACTACGTAAATGAGCAGTTCTTC
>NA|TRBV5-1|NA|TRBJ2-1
CASSLARNEQFF
TGCGCCAGCAGCTTGGCCCGGAATGAGCAGTTCTTC
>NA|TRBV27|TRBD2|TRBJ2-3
CASSFYLAGAQYF
TGTGCCAGCAGTTTCTACTTAGCGGGAGCGCAGTATTTT
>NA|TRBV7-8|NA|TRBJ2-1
CASSQTGTPTYNEQFF
TGTGCCAGCAGCCAAACCGGGACACCAACCTACAATGAGCAGTTCTTC
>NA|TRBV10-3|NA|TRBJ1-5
CAISESEGQRQPQHF
TGTGCCATCAGTGAGTCGGAGGGGCAGCGTCAGCCCCAGCATTTT
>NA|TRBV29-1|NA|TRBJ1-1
CSVERGPAFF
TGCAGCGTTGAGCGGGGCCCGGCTTTCTTT
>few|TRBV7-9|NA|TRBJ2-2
CASSLVGGPTGELFF
TGTGCCAGCAGCTTAGTGGGGGGACCCACCGGGGAGCTGTTTTTT
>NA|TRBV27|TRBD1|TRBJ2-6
CASSPQGAPVAGANVLTF
TGTGCCAGCAGTCCACAGGGGGCGCCCGTTGCTGGGGCCAACGTCCTGACTTTC
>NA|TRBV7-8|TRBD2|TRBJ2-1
CASSSWTSALNEQFF
TGTGCCAGCAGTTCCTGGACTAGCGCGCTGAATGAGCAGTTCTTC
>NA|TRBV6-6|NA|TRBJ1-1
CASSYSGGTEAFF
TGTGCCAGCAGTTACTCAGGGGGAACTGAAGCTTTCTTT
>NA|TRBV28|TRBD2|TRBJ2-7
CASTTQREFEQYF
TGTGCCAGCACCACGCAGCGGGAATTCGAGCAGTACTTC
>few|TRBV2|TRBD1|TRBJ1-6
CASSESGQAYNSPLHF
TGTGCCAGCAGTGAATCCGGACAGGCGTATAATTCACCCCTCCACTTT
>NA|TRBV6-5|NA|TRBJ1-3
CASSGPAVSGNTIYF
TGTGCCAGCAGTGGTCCGGCGGTCTCTGGAAACACCATATATTTT
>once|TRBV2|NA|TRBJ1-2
CASRRLNYGYTF
TGTGCCAGCAGGCGGCTTAACTATGGCTACACCTTC
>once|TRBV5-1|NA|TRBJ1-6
CASSLAEGVGSPPHF
TGCGCCAGCAGCTTGGCCGAGGGGGTAGGTTCACCCCCCCACTTT
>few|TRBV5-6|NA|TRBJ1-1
CASSLGPQGSGDTEAFF
TGTGCCAGCAGCTTGGGTCCACAGGGTTCTGGCGACACTGAAGCTTTCTTT
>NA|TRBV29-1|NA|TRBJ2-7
CSVEGQGGFEQYF
TGCAGCGTTGAAGGCCAGGGAGGTTTCGAGCAGTACTTC
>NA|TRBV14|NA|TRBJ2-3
CASSQESSLASTDTQYF
TGTGCCAGCAGCCAAGAGTCTAGCCTAGCGAGCACAGATACGCAGTATTTT
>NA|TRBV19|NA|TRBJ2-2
CASSIYEGGGTGELFF
TGTGCCAGTAGTATATATGAGGGTGGAGGGACCGGGGAGCTGTTTTTT
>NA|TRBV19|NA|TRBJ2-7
CASSIAGQNEQYF
TGTGCCAGTAGTATCGCGGGACAGAACGAGCAGTACTTC
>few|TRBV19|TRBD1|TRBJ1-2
CASSGTGTANYGYTF
TGTGCCAGTAGTGGAACCGGGACAGCTAACTATGGCTACACCTTC
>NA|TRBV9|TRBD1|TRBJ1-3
CASSFTGGAWGGNTIYF
TGTGCCAGCAGCTTCACAGGGGGTGCCTGGGGAGGAAACACCATATATTTT
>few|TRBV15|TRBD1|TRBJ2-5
CATSRVGQGQAQYF
TGTGCCACCAGCAGAGTCGGACAGGGGCAAGCCCAGTACTTC
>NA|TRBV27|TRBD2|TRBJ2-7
CASSFQTGGEQYF
TGTGCCAGCAGTTTTCAAACCGGGGGGGAGCAGTACTTC
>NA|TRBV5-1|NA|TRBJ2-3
CASSLGSRGDTQYF
TGCGCCAGCAGCTTGGGTTCCCGGGGGGATACGCAGTATTTT
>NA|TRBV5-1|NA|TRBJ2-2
CASSWTGGGTGELFF
TGCGCCAGCAGCTGGACAGGAGGAGGGACCGGGGAGCTGTTTTTT
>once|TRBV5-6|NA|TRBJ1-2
CASRQEPRGYTF
TGTGCCAGCAGACAGGAGCCCCGAGGCTACACCTTC
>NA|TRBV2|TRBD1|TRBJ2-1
CASSRQRGTGAYNEQFF
TGTGCCAGCAGCCGCCAAAGGGGGACAGGGGCTTACAATGAGCAGTTCTTC
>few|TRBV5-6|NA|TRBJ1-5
CASSLGPKGQPQHF
TGTGCCAGCAGCTTGGGACCCAAGGGGCAGCCCCAGCATTTT
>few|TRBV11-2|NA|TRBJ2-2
CASSLGTRLVANTGELFF
TGTGCCAGCAGCTTAGGGACAAGGCTCGTAGCGAACACCGGGGAGCTGTTTTTT
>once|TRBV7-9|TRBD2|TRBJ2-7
CASSSGPASGGTSPYEQYF
TGTGCCAGCAGCTCGGGACCGGCTAGCGGGGGGACCAGCCCCTACGAGCAGTACTTC
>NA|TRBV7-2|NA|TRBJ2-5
CASSFWIGTGGETQYF
TGTGCCAGCAGCTTTTGGATCGGGACCGGGGGAGAGACCCAGTACTTC
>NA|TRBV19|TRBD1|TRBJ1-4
CASSTGTGFRVDLEKLFF
TGTGCCAGTTCAACAGGGACAGGATTTCGGGTAGACCTAGAAAAACTGTTTTTT